This is a list of T cell receptor beta chains from one sample in a study of sequential checkpoint blockade in melanoma. The repertoire was sequenced with immunoSEQ multiplex PCR; TCRdb's copy has only in-frame clones and lacks some. Among some 32,000 clones, under 90% were seen once, and the ten largest hold approximately 20%. The specimen was CD8+ T cells sorted from blood (inferred from file names), collected from a patient given nivolumab and ipilimumab in sequence. The source is a human donor with melanoma. Both conserved end residues are part of each CDR3. D genes are given only for firm matches. Only some rows state a clone size, as once, few, many or a class for expanded clones.

.,TRBV5-5,.,TRBJ2-7,CASYIGGVGYEQYF,TGTGCCAGCTACATAGGAGGGGTAGGCTACGAGCAGTACTTC
.,TRBV27,few,TRBJ2-7,CASSLSPNYEQYF,TGTGCCAGCAGTTTGTCCCCTAACTACGAGCAGTACTTC
.,TRBV6-5,.,TRBJ1-3,CATARVADSGNTIYF,TGTGCCACCGCCCGCGTGGCGGACTCTGGAAACACCATATATTTT
.,TRBV28,.,TRBJ2-7,CASSLNGGQTYEQYF,TGTGCCAGCAGCCTTAACGGCGGACAGACCTACGAGCAGTACTTC
.,TRBV7-9,few,TRBJ1-2,CASSLGQTLQGYTF,TGTGCCAGCAGCTTAGGACAGACCCTTCAGGGCTACACCTTC
.,TRBV6-5,.,TRBJ1-2,CASSYRPGRMGYTF,TGTGCCAGCAGTTACCGGCCAGGGAGGATGGGCTACACCTTC
.,TRBV5-4,.,TRBJ2-4,CASSLVQGRAKNIQYF,TGTGCCAGCAGCTTGGTACAGGGACGAGCCAAAAACATTCAGTACTTC
TRBD1,TRBV7-8,.,TRBJ2-1,CASSLADRGSRNEQFF,TGTGCCAGCAGCTTAGCGGACAGGGGTAGTAGGAATGAGCAGTTCTTC
.,TRBV19,.,TRBJ1-5,CASSLGQGFDQPQHF,TGTGCCAGTAGTCTTGGCCAGGGGTTTGATCAGCCCCAGCATTTT
TRBD1,TRBV6-5,.,TRBJ2-7,CASGTGTEAYEQYF,TGTGCCAGCGGAACCGGGACAGAGGCCTACGAGCAGTACTTC
.,TRBV6-6,.,TRBJ2-2,CASGEDRSRITGELFF,TGTGCCAGCGGGGAAGACAGGTCAAGAATCACCGGGGAGCTGTTTTTT
.,TRBV7-9,.,TRBJ2-7,CASSSQQGPTYEQYF,TGTGCCAGCAGCTCACAACAGGGACCCACCTACGAGCAGTACTTC
.,TRBV7-3,.,TRBJ2-5,CASSFGEETQYF,TGTGCCAGCAGCTTCGGGGAAGAGACCCAGTACTTC
.,TRBV5-8,.,TRBJ2-1,CASSLGGAPGNEQFF,TGTGCCAGCAGCTTGGGGGGAGCCCCGGGGAATGAGCAGTTCTTC
TRBD1,TRBV4-1,.,TRBJ2-7,CASSQGPGQGAYEQYF,TGCGCCAGCAGCCAGGGACCGGGACAGGGGGCGTACGAGCAGTACTTC
.,TRBV13,once,TRBJ1-2,CASSPARGTYGYTF,TGTGCCAGCAGCCCTGCTAGGGGTACCTATGGCTACACCTTC
.,TRBV9,.,TRBJ2-7,CASSPLRVASDEQYF,TGTGCCAGCAGCCCCCTCCGGGTGGCATCGGACGAGCAGTACTTC
TRBD1,TRBV25-1,.,TRBJ1-1,CASSGRQGGSEAFF,TGTGCCAGCAGTGGACGACAGGGGGGTAGTGAAGCTTTCTTT
TRBD1,TRBV27,once,TRBJ2-7,CASSVNRGLGEQYF,TGTGCCAGCAGTGTCAACAGGGGGCTTGGCGAGCAGTACTTC
.,TRBV15,.,TRBJ1-4,CATSREPGFSNEKLFF,TGTGCCACCAGCAGAGAGCCGGGGTTTTCTAATGAAAAACTGTTTTTT
.,TRBV7-9,once,TRBJ2-3,CASSSGWEGGTDTQYF,TGTGCCAGCAGCTCCGGCTGGGAGGGGGGCACAGATACGCAGTATTTT
.,TRBV28,.,TRBJ1-2,CASSFDTRYGYTF,TGTGCCAGCAGTTTTGACACCAGATATGGCTACACCTTC
.,TRBV5-1,.,TRBJ2-7,CASSLETDTAYEQYF,TGCGCCAGCAGCTTGGAGACGGACACAGCCTACGAGCAGTACTTC
.,TRBV27,few,TRBJ2-1,CASVLLNEQFF,TGTGCCAGTGTGCTACTCAATGAGCAGTTCTTC
TRBD1,TRBV19,.,TRBJ1-5,CASETGTDQPQHF,TGTGCCAGCGAGACAGGGACGGATCAGCCCCAGCATTTT
.,TRBV5-6,.,TRBJ1-1,CASSPEVGRRTEAFF,TGTGCCAGCAGCCCGGAGGTCGGCAGAAGAACTGAAGCTTTCTTT
TRBD2,TRBV7-6,.,TRBJ2-7,CASSLAGGEQYF,TGTGCCAGCAGCTTAGCGGGAGGGGAGCAGTACTTC
TRBD2,TRBV19,.,TRBJ2-1,CASSPRLAAHYNEQFF,TGTGCCAGTAGTCCCCGACTAGCGGCCCACTACAATGAGCAGTTCTTC